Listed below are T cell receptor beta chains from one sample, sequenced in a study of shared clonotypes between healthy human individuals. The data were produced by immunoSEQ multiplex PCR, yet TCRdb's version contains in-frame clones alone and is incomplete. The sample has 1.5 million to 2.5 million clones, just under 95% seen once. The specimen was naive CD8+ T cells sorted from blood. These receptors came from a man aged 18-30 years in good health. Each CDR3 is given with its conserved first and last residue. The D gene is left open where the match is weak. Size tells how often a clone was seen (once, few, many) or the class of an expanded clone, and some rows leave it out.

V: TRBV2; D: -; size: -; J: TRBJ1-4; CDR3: CASTPGHSNEKLFF; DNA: TGTGCCAGCACCCCGGGACACTCTAATGAAAAACTGTTTTTT
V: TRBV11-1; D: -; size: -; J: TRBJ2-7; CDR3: CASSSASVYEQYF; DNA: TGTGCCAGCAGTTCGGCCTCTGTCTACGAGCAGTACTTC
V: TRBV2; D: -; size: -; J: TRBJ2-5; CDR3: CASMRLASLYQETQYF; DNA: TGTGCCAGCATGAGGTTGGCTAGCTTGTACCAAGAGACCCAGTACTTC
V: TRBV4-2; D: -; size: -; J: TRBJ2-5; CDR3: CASSHWEDQETQYF; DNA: TGTGCCAGCAGCCATTGGGAGGACCAAGAGACCCAGTACTTC
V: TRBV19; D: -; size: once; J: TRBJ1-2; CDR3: CASSIDVEDYGYTF; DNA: TGTGCCAGTAGTATAGACGTGGAAGACTATGGCTACACCTTC
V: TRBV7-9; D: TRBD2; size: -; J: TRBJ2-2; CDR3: CASTPLAGDNTGELFF; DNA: TGTGCCAGCACCCCTCTAGCGGGGGACAACACCGGGGAGCTGTTTTTT
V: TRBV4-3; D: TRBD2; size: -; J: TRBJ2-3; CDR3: CASSQDEGELAGRTDTQYF; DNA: TGCGCCAGCAGCCAAGACGAAGGGGAACTAGCGGGACGCACAGATACGCAGTATTTT
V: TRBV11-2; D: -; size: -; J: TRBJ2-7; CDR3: CASSQTDPYEQYF; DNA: TGTGCCAGCAGCCAGACAGACCCCTACGAGCAGTACTTC
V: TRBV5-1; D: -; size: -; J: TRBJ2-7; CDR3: CASSYGLTYEQYF; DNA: TGCGCCAGCAGCTACGGACTAACCTACGAGCAGTACTTC
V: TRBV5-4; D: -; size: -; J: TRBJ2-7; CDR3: CASSLKGSLEQYF; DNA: TGTGCCAGCAGCTTGAAGGGCAGCCTTGAGCAGTACTTC
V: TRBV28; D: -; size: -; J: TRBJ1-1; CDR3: CASSYDLEAFF; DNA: TGTGCCAGCAGTTACGACCTTGAAGCTTTCTTT
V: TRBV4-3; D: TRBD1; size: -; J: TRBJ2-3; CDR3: CASSRGQGGEDTQYF; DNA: TGCGCCAGCAGCCGCGGACAGGGGGGGGAAGATACGCAGTATTTT
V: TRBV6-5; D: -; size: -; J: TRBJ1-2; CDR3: CASSYSTSGGDGYTF; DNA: TGTGCCAGCAGTTACTCGACTTCTGGGGGTGACGGCTACACCTTC
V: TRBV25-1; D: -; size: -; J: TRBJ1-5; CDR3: CASQGSGNQPQHF; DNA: TGTGCCAGTCAAGGCAGCGGCAATCAGCCCCAGCATTTT
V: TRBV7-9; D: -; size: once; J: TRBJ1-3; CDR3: CASSLAPLGALSGNTIYF; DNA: TGTGCCAGCAGCTTAGCCCCCCTAGGGGCCCTCTCTGGAAACACCATATATTTT
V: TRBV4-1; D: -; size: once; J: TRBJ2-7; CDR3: CASSQRLTYEQYF; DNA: TGCGCCAGCAGCCAAAGACTGACCTACGAGCAGTACTTC
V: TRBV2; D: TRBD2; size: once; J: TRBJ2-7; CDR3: CASRLAVAYEQYF; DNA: TGTGCCAGCCGACTAGCGGTGGCCTACGAGCAGTACTTC
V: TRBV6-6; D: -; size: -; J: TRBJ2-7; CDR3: CASLVGPTYEQYF; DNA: TGTGCCAGCCTAGTGGGCCCAACCTACGAGCAGTACTTC
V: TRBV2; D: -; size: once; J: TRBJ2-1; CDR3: CASSGTGTLSSSYNEQFF; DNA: TGTGCCAGCAGTGGTACCGGGACTTTATCTAGCTCCTACAATGAGCAGTTCTTC
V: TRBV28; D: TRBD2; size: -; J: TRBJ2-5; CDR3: CASSPVASGEQETQYF; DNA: TGTGCCAGCTCCCCGGTGGCTAGCGGGGAACAAGAGACCCAGTACTTC
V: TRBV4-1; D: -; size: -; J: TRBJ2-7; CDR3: CASSQLAAGYEQYF; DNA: TGCGCCAGCAGCCAATTGGCCGCCGGATACGAGCAGTACTTC
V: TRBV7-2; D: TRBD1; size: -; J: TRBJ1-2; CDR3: CASRHEQGVDYGYTF; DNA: TGTGCCAGCAGGCACGAACAGGGGGTTGACTATGGCTACACCTTC
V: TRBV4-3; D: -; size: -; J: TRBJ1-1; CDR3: CASSQVEGNTEAFF; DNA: TGCGCCAGCAGCCAAGTGGAAGGAAACACTGAAGCTTTCTTT
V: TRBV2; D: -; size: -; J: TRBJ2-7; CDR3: CASRGLTSYEQYF; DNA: TGTGCCAGCAGGGGACTGACGAGCTACGAGCAGTACTTC
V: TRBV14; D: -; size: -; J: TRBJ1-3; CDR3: CASSPLVGIGNTIYF; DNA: TGTGCCAGCAGCCCCCTGGTGGGTATTGGAAACACCATATATTTT
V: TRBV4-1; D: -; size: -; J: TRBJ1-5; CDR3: CASSQLTGYNQPQHF; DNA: TGCGCCAGCAGCCAACTTACAGGCTACAATCAGCCCCAGCATTTT
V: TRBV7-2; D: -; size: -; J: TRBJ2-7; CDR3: CASSFSPAAVEQYF; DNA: TGTGCCAGCAGCTTTTCCCCTGCGGCGGTCGAGCAGTACTTC
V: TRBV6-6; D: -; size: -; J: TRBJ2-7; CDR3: CASSPVSYEQYF; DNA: TGTGCCAGCAGTCCTGTCTCCTACGAGCAGTACTTC
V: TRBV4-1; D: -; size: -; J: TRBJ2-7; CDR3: CASSQDTETYEQYF; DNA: TGCGCCAGCAGCCAAGATACGGAGACCTACGAGCAGTACTTC
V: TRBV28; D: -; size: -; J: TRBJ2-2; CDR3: CASSNRTVTNTGELFF; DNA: TGTGCCAGCAGTAACAGGACCGTTACGAACACCGGGGAGCTGTTTTTT
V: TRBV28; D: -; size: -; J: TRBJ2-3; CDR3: CASSPGVSGTDTQYF; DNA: TGTGCCAGCAGCCCAGGAGTTTCTGGCACAGATACGCAGTATTTT
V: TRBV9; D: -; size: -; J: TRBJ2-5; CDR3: CASSAWGEGAQETQYF; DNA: TGTGCCAGCAGCGCCTGGGGGGAGGGGGCACAAGAGACCCAGTACTTC
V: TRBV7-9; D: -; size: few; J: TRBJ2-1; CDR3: CASGSLSNEQFF; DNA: TGTGCCAGCGGTTCGCTTTCCAATGAGCAGTTCTTC
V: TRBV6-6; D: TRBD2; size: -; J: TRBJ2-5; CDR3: CASSGGTTTGETQYF; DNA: TGTGCCAGCTCGGGAGGGACCACAACCGGGGAGACCCAGTACTTC
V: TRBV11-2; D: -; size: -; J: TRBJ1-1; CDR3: CASSLARTEAFF; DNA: TGTGCCAGCAGCTTAGCCCGGACCGAAGCTTTCTTT
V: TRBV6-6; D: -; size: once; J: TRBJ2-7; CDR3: CASSYSFPGEYEQYF; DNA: TGTGCCAGCAGTTACTCGTTCCCAGGGGAATACGAGCAGTACTTC
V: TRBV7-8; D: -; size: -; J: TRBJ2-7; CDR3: CASSLEPGYEQYF; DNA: TGTGCCAGCAGCTTAGAACCCGGGTACGAGCAGTACTTC
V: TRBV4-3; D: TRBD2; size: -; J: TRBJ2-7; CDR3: CASSPAGLPEQYF; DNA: TGCGCCAGCAGCCCAGCGGGGCTCCCCGAGCAGTACTTC
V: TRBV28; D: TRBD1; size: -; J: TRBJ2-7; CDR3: CASSFWTGDREQYF; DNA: TGTGCCAGCAGTTTTTGGACAGGGGACCGCGAGCAGTACTTC
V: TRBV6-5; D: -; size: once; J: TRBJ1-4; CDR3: CASSYSVGTNEKLFF; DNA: TGTGCCAGCAGTTACTCGGTGGGAACTAATGAAAAACTGTTTTTT
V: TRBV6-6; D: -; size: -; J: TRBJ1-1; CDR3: CASSPRETTEAFF; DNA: TGTGCCAGCAGTCCCCGGGAGACCACTGAAGCTTTCTTT
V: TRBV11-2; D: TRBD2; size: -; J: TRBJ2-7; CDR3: CASSFRGEVYEQYF; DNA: TGTGCCAGCAGCTTCCGGGGGGAGGTCTACGAGCAGTACTTC
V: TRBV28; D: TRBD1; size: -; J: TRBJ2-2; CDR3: CASSKGQGETGELFF; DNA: TGTGCCAGCAGCAAGGGACAGGGGGAAACCGGGGAGCTGTTTTTT
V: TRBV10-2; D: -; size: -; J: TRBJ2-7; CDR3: CASGETYEQYF; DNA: TGCGCCAGCGGAGAGACCTACGAGCAGTACTTC